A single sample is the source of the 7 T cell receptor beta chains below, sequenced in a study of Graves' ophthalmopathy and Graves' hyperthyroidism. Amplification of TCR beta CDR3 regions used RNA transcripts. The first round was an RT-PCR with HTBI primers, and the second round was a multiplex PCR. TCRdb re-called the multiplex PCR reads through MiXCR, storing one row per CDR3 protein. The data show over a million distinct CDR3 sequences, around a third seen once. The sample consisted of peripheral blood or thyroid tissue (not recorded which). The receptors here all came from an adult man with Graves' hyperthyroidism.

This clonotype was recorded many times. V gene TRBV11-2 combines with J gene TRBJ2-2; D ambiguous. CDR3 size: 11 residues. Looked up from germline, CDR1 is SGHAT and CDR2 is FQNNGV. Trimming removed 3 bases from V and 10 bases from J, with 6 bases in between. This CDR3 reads CASSLSAELFF. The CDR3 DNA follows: TGTGCCAGCAGCTTGTCGGCGGAGCTGTTTTTT.

In nucleotides, the CDR3 is TGTGCCAGCAGCGTTGCGATGGCGGGGGATCAGCCCCAGCATTTT. This gives the protein CASSVAMAGDQPQHF. This rearrangement joins TRBV7-9 to TRBJ1-5, with a possible D match to TRBD1 (5 bases). The CDR3 consists of 15 residues. Per germline, CDR1 SEHNR and CDR2 FQNEAQ (reference sequence). V shed 5 bases and J shed 5 bases, with 16 bases lying between them.

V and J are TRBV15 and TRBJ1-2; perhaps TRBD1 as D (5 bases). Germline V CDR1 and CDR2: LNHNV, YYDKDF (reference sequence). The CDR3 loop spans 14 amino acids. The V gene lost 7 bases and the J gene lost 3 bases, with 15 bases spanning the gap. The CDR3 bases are TGTGCCACCACCCACCAGGACACGGACTATGGCTACACCTTC. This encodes CATTHQDTDYGYTF.

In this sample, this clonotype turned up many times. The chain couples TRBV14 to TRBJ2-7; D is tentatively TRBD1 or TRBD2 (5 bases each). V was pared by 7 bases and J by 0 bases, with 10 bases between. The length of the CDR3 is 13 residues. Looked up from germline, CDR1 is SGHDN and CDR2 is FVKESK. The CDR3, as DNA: TGTGCCAGCAAGGGACGGAGCTCCTACGAGCAGTACTTC. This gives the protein CASKGRSSYEQYF.

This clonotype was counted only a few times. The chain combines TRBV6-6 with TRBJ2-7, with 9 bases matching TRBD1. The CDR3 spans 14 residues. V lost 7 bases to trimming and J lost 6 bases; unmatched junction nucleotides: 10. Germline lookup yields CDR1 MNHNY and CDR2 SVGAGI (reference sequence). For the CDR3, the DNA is TGTGCCAGCAACTCCGGGACAGGGAAAGGCGAGCAGTACTTC. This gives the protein CASNSGTGKGEQYF.

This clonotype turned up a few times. This chain's CDR3 is CSARVVEMYRGQYF. The CDR3 DNA sequence: TGCAGTGCTAGAGTTGTAGAGATGTACCGAGGGCAGTACTTC. V is TRBV20-1 and J is TRBJ2-7; D uncertain. Trimming removed 1 base at V and 9 bases at J, with 19 bases between. Per the germline V gene, CDR1 is DFQATT and CDR2 is SNEGSKA (reference sequence). This CDR3 spans 14 amino acids.

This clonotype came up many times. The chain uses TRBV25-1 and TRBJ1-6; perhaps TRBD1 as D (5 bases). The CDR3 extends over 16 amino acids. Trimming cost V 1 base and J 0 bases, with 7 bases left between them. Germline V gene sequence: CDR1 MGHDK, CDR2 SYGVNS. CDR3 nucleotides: TGTGCCAGCAGTGAATCCAGGGTCTCCTATAATTCACCCCTCCACTTT. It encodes CASSESRVSYNSPLHF.